The T cell receptor beta chain described here comes from a study of technical replicates of blood from a few donors. The CDR3 has 13 residues. CDR1 KGHSH and CDR2 LQKENI come from the germline V gene. The V and J ends lost 3 bases and 3 bases respectively, with 9 bases between them. Here immunoSEQ multiplex PCR was the method, and the copy in TCRdb shows in-frame clones only, minus some. The table includes approximately 13,000 clones, about 76% detected once. This clonotype was obtained from a human donor in good health. Material for sequencing was PBMCs. The chain couples TRBV18 to TRBJ2-7, with D possibly TRBD2 on 5 matching bases. The CDR3 spells CASSPDGNYEQYF. The CDR3, as DNA: TGTGCCAGCTCACCGGACGGGAACTACGAGCAGTACTTC.